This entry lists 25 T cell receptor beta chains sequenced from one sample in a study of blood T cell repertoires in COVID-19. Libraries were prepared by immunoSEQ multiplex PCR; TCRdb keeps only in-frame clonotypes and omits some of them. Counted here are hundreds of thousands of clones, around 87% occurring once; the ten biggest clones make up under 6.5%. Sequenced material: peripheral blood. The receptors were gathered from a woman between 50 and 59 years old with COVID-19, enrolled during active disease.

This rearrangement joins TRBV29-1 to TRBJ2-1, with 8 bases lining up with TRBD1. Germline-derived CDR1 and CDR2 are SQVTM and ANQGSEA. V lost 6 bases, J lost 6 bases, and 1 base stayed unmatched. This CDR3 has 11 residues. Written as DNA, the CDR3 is TGCAGCGTAGGACAGGGCAATGAGCAGTTCTTC. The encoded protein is CSVGQGNEQFF.

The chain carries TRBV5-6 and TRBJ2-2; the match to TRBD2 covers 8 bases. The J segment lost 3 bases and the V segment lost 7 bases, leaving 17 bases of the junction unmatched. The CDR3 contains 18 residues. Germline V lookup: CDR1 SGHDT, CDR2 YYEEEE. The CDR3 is CASGGGKSGIRDTGELFF. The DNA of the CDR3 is TGTGCCAGCGGCGGGGGGAAAAGCGGGATCCGAGACACCGGGGAGCTGTTTTTT.

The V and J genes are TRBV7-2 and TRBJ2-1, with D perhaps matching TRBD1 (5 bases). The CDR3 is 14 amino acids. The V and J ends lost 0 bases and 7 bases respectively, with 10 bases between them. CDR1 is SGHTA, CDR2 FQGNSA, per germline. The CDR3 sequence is CASSLAGVGNEQFF. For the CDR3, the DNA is TGTGCCAGCAGCTTAGCAGGGGTGGGGAATGAGCAGTTCTTC.

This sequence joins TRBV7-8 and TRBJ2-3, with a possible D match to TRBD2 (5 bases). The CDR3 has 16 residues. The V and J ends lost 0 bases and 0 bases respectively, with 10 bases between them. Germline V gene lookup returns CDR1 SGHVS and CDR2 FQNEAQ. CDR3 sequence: CASSLAAGSSTDTQYF. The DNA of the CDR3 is TGTGCCAGCAGCTTAGCTGCGGGCTCTAGCACAGATACGCAGTATTTT.

The CDR3 protein is CASSLFTGVLVETQYF. In nucleotides, the CDR3 is TGTGCCAGCAGCTTGTTCACGGGAGTCTTGGTTGAGACCCAGTACTTC. The chain has TRBV5-4 and TRBJ2-5; tentative D call: TRBD2 (6 bases). The CDR3 sequence is 16 residues long. Germline values: CDR1 SGHNT, CDR2 YYREEE (reference sequence). Trimming stripped 1 base from V and 5 bases from J, with 18 bases between.

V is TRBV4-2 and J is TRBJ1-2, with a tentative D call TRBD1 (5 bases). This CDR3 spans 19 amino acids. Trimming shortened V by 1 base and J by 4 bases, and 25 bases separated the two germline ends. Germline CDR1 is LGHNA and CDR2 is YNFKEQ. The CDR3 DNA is TGTGCCAGCAGCCAAGCCATTAGGATAACTCGCTACGGGGGCTATGGCTACACCTTC. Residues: CASSQAIRITRYGGYGYTF.

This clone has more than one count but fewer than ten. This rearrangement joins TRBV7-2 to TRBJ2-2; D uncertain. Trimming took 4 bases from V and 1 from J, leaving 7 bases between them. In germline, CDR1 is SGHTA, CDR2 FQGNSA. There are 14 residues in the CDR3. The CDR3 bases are TGTGCCAGCAGCTCCCTTATGAACACCGGGGAGCTGTTTTTT. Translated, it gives CASSSLMNTGELFF.

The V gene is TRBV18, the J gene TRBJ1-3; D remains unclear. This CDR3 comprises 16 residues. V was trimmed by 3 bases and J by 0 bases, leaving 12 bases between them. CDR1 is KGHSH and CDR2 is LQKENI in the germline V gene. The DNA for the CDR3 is TGTGCCAGCTCACCGCTCGGAACGGGCTCTGGAAACACCATATATTTT. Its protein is CASSPLGTGSGNTIYF.

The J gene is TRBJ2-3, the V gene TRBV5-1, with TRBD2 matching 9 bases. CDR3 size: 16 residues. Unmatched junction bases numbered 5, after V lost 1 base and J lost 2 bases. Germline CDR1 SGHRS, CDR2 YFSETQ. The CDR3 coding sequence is TGCGCCAGCAGCTTGCGGCTAGCGGGATTCACAGATACGCAGTATTTT. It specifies CASSLRLAGFTDTQYF.

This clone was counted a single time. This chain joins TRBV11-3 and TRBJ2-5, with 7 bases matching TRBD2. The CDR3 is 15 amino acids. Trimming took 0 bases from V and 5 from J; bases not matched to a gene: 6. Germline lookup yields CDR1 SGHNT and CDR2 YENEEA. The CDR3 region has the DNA TGTGCCAGCAGCTTAGATCATGCGGGAGAGGAGACCCAGTACTTC. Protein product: CASSLDHAGEETQYF.

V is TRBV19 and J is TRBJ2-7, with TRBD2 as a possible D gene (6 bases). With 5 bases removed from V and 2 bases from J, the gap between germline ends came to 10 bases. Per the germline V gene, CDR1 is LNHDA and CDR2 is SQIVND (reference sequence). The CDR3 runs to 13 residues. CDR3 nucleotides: TGTGCCAGTAGTTTGGAGGGCCCCTACGAGCAGTACTTC. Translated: CASSLEGPYEQYF.

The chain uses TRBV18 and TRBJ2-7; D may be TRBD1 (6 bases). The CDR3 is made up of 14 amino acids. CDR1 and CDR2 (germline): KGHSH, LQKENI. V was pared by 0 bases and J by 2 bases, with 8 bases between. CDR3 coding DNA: TGTGCCAGCTCACCACCGGACAGAACCTACGAGCAGTACTTC. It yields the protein CASSPPDRTYEQYF. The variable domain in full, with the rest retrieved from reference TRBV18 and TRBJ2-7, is NAGVMQNPRHLVRRRGQEARLRCSPMKGHSHVYWYRQLPEEGLKFMVYLQKENIIDESGMPKERFSAEFPKEGPSILRIQQVVRGDSAAYFCASSPPDRTYEQYFGPGTRLTVT.

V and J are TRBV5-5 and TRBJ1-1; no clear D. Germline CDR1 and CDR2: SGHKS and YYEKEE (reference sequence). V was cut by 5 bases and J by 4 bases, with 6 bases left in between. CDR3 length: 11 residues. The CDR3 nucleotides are TGTGCCAGCAGGTGGGCCACTGAAGCTTTCTTT. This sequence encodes CASRWATEAFF.

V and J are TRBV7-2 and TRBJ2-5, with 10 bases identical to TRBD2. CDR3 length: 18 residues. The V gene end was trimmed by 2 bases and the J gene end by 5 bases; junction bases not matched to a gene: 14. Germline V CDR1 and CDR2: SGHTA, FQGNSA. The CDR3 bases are TGTGCCAGCAGCTTATTCGGCCTAGCGGGAGTGGTAGGGGAGACCCAGTACTTC. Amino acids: CASSLFGLAGVVGETQYF.

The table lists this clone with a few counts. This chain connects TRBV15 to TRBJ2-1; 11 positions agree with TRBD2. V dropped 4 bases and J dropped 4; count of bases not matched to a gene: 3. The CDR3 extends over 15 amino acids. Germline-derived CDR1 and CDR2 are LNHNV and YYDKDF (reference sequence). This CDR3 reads CATSILAGGYNEQFF. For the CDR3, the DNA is TGTGCCACCAGCATTCTAGCGGGAGGTTACAATGAGCAGTTCTTC.

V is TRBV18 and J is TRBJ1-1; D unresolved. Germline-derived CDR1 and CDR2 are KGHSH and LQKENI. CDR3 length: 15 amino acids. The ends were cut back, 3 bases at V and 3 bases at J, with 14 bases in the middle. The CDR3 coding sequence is TGTGCCAGCTCACCGAGTCCCCTTTCGGACACTGAAGCTTTCTTT. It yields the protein CASSPSPLSDTEAFF.

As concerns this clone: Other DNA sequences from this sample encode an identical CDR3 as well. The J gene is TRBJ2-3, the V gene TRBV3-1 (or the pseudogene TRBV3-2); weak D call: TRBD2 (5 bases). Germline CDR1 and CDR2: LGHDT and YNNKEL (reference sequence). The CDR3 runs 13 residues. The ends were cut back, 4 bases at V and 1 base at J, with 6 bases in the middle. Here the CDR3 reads CASSPRGTDTQYF. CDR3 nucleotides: TGTGCCAGCAGCCCGAGGGGCACAGATACGCAGTATTTT.

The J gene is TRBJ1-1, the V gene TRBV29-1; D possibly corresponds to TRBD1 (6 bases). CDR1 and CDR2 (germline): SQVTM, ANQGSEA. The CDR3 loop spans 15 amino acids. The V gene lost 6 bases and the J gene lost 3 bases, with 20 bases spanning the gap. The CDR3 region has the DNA TGCAGCGTCGGATGGGAGGGGGGAGTAGACACTGAAGCTTTCTTT. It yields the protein CSVGWEGGVDTEAFF.

The CDR3 DNA sequence: TGCGCCAGCCGGACTAGCGGGATCACCGGGGAGCTGTTTTTT. Encoded protein: CASRTSGITGELFF. V gene TRBV5-1 combines with J gene TRBJ2-2, with 12 bases matching TRBD2. The germline V gene has CDR1 SGHRS and CDR2 YFSETQ. Trimming took 7 bases from V and 4 from J; bases not matched to a gene: 2. The CDR3 is made up of 14 amino acids.

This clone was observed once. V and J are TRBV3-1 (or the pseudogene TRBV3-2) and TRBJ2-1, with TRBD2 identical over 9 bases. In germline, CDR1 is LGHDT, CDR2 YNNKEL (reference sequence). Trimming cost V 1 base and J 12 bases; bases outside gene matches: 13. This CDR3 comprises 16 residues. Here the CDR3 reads CASSQVRVSGSHGQFF. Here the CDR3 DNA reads TGTGCCAGCAGCCAAGTACGGGTTAGCGGGAGTCACGGGCAGTTCTTC.

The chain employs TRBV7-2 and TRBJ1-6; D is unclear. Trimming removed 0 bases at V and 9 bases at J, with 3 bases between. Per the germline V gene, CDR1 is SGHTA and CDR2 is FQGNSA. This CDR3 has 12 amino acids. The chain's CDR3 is CASSLALSPLHF. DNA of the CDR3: TGTGCCAGCAGCTTAGCACTTTCACCCCTCCACTTT. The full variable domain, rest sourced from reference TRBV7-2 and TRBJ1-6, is GAGVSQSPSNKVTEKGKDVELRCDPISGHTALYWYRQSLGQGLEFLIYFQGNSAPDKSGLPSDRFSAERTGGSVSTLTIQRTQQEDSAVYLCASSLALSPLHFGNGTRLTVT.

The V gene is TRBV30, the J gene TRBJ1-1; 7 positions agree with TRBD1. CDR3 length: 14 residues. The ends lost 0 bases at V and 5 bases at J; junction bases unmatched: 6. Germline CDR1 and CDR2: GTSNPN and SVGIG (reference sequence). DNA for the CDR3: TGTGCCTGGAGTGTACAGGCAGGGGGGACTGAAGCTTTCTTT. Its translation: CAWSVQAGGTEAFF.

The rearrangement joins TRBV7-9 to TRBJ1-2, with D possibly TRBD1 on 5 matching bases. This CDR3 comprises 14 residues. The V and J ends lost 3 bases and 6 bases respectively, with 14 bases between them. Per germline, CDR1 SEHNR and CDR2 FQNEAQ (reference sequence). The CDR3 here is CASSFGREVNGYTF. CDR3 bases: TGTGCCAGCAGCTTCGGCAGGGAGGTGAATGGCTACACCTTC.

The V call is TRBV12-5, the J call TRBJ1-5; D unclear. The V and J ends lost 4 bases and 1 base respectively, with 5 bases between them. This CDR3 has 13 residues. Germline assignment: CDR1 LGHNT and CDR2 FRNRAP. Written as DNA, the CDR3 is TGTGCTAGTGGTTACAACAGCAATCAGCCCCAGCATTTT. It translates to CASGYNSNQPQHF.

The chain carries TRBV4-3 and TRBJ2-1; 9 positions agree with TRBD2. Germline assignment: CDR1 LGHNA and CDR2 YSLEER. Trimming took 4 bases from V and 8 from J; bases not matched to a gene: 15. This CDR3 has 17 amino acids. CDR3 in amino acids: CASSRVTQGSGSYEQFF. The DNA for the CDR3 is TGCGCCAGCAGCCGGGTTACGCAGGGTAGCGGGAGCTATGAGCAGTTCTTC.